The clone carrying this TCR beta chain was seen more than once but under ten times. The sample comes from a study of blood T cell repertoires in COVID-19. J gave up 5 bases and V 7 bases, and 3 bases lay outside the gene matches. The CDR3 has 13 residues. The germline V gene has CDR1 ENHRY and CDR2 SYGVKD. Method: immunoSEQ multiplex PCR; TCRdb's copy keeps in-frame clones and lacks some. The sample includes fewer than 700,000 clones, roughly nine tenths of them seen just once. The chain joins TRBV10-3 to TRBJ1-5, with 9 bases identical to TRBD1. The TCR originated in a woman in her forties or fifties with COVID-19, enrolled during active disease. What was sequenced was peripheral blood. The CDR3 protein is CAIKQGADQPQHF. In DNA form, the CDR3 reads TGTGCCATCAAACAGGGGGCGGATCAGCCCCAGCATTTT.